This passage covers 30 T cell receptor beta chains from one sample sequenced in a study of beta chain features in type 1 diabetes. Study results and limitations: Significant though moderate, a shortening of TCRB CDR3s appeared in all four CD4+ subsets of Type 1 diabetes patients.

The whole isolated RNA underwent reverse transcription, so sequencing captured expressed TCRB transcripts. Assay used: immunoSEQ multiplex PCR; TCRdb lists only in-frame clones, some missing. This sample has more than 250,000 clones, with approximately 16% found just once. These receptors lack a known antigen. Input material: naive CD4+ T cells from blood. Receptors originate from a man younger than 30 with type 1 diabetes.

The rearrangement joins TRBV7-9 to TRBJ1-1, with a possible D match to TRBD1 (5 bases). The CDR3 sequence is 13 residues long. The V and J ends lost 7 bases and 2 bases respectively, with 11 bases between them. CDR1 is SEHNR and CDR2 is FQNEAQ in the germline V gene (reference sequence). The CDR3 region is CASKRDYNTEAFF. CDR3 DNA: TGTGCCAGCAAGAGGGACTACAACACTGAAGCTTTCTTT.

The chain links TRBV19 to TRBJ1-1, with no clear D. The CDR3 runs 15 residues. In germline, CDR1 is LNHDA, CDR2 SQIVND (reference sequence). V was cut by 4 bases and J by 0 bases, with 12 bases left in between. CDR3 nucleotides: TGTGCCAGTAGTAGGAACCGAGGAATGAACACTGAAGCTTTCTTT. This sequence encodes CASSRNRGMNTEAFF.

The sample holds a few counts of this clone. CDR3 in DNA: TGTGCCAGCAGCCTACTAGCGAGCTCGGGCGAGCAGTACTTC. It is translated as CASSLLASSGEQYF. The chain couples TRBV7-2 to TRBJ2-7; 7 bases map to TRBD2. CDR1 SGHTA and CDR2 FQGNSA come from the germline V gene. CDR3 size: 14 residues. V was clipped by 5 bases and J by 6 bases; unmatched bases: 10.

V usage is TRBV5-6 and J usage is TRBJ2-1, with 10 bases identical to TRBD2. Germline CDR1 and CDR2: SGHDT and YYEEEE. The CDR3 extends over 16 amino acids. The V and J ends lost 2 bases and 5 bases, in that order; junction bases with no gene match: 7. This CDR3 reads CASSFVSGGPNNEQFF. The CDR3 region has the DNA TGTGCCAGCAGCTTCGTTAGCGGGGGGCCAAACAATGAGCAGTTCTTC.

J is TRBJ1-2 and V is TRBV29-1, with D maybe TRBD1 (6 bases). Looked up from germline, CDR1 is SQVTM and CDR2 is ANQGSEA. The CDR3 is 13 residues long. V gave up 4 bases and J gave up 8 bases, with 17 bases separating them. The CDR3 nucleotides read TGCAGCGTTGCGCGACAGGCCGCCCTAGGCTACACCTTC. It translates to CSVARQAALGYTF. Full variable domain (rest looked up from reference TRBV29-1 and TRBJ1-2): SAVISQKPSRDICQRGTSLTIQCQVDSQVTMMFWYRQQPGQSLTLIATANQGSEATYESGFVIDKFPISRPNLTFSTLTVSNMSPEDSSIYLCSVARQAALGYTFGSGTRLTVV.

The CDR3 region is CASRAWDYIYEQYF. The DNA for the CDR3 is TGTGCCAGCAGAGCCTGGGACTACATCTACGAGCAGTACTTC. V is TRBV2 and J is TRBJ2-7; TRBD2 aligns across 7 bases. The V gene end was trimmed by 6 bases and the J gene end by 3 bases; junction bases not matched to a gene: 8. The CDR3 has 14 residues. Per germline, CDR1 SNHLY and CDR2 FYNNEI.

This clone showed up just a few times. The CDR3 region is CASSTPGQGIKDTQYF. In nucleotides, the CDR3 is TGTGCCAGCAGTACTCCGGGACAGGGAATCAAAGATACGCAGTATTTT. This chain joins TRBV28 and TRBJ2-3; TRBD1 matches at 9 bases. The V and J ends lost 5 bases and 5 bases, in that order; junction bases with no gene match: 11. The CDR3 is 16 residues long. Germline V gene data show CDR1 as MDHEN and CDR2 as SYDVKM.

The CDR3, as DNA: TGCAGTGCCCCGGACCGAGGGGGCTACACCTTC. Its protein product is CSAPDRGGYTF. The chain employs TRBV20-1 and TRBJ1-2; unclear D gene. The V end lost 6 bases, the J end lost 8 bases, and 13 bases lay between the germline ends. CDR1 and CDR2 from the germline V gene are DFQATT and SNEGSKA (reference sequence). This CDR3 region has 11 residues.

In its sample, this clone was seen a few times. V usage is TRBV6-6 and J usage is TRBJ2-5, with D tentatively TRBD1 (5 bases). Germline V lookup: CDR1 MNHNY, CDR2 SVGAGI (reference sequence). V was clipped by 4 bases and J by 4 bases, with 7 bases between them. There are 12 residues in the CDR3. In nucleotides, the CDR3 is TGTGCCAGCAGTTCGCAGGGAGAGACCCAGTACTTC. Translated, it gives CASSSQGETQYF.

This clone was seen only a few times. CDR3 sequence: CATSRGGDPTNQPQHF. CDR3 DNA: TGTGCCACCAGCAGAGGCGGAGATCCGACCAATCAGCCCCAGCATTTT. The V and J genes are TRBV15 and TRBJ1-5; no clear D gene. The CDR3 runs to 16 residues. Germline V CDR1 and CDR2: LNHNV, YYDKDF (reference sequence). Deletions cut 1 base from V and 3 bases from J, with 13 bases between. Looking up the rest from reference TRBV15 and TRBJ1-5 gives the full variable domain: DAMVIQNPRYQVTQFGKPVTLSCSQTLNHNVMYWYQQKSSQAPKLLFHYYDKDFNNEADTPDNFQSRRPNTSFCFLDIRSPGLGDTAMYLCATSRGGDPTNQPQHFGDGTRLSIL.

The chain links TRBV7-2 to TRBJ2-1; D not certain. Per the germline V gene, CDR1 is SGHTA and CDR2 is FQGNSA. The CDR3 contains 14 residues. With 3 bases removed from V and 7 bases from J, the gap between germline ends came to 13 bases. The CDR3 DNA sequence: TGTGCCAGCAGCTTTATCGGGTCCGCTAATGAGCAGTTCTTC. This codes for CASSFIGSANEQFF.

The chain couples TRBV6-6 to TRBJ2-1, with 10 bases lining up with TRBD1. From germline, CDR1 is MNHNY and CDR2 SVGAGI (reference sequence). The V and J ends lost 2 bases and 8 bases, in that order; junction bases with no gene match: 3. The CDR3 totals 14 residues. The CDR3 protein is CASSYGTGDHEQFF. As DNA, the CDR3 is TGTGCCAGCAGTTACGGGACAGGGGACCATGAGCAGTTCTTC.

A note on this clone: The junction shows a germline mismatch at one end, possibly a read error. V and J are TRBV2 and TRBJ2-7, with D possibly matching TRBD1 (6 bases). Germline lookup yields CDR1 SNHLY and CDR2 FYNNEI. The CDR3 extends over 13 amino acids. CDR3: CASSRDMANEPFF. The CDR3 region has the DNA TGTGCCAGCAGCAGGGACATGGCCAACGAACCGTTTTTC. Complete variable domain (other parts from reference TRBV2 and TRBJ2-7): EPEVTQTPSHQVTQMGQEVILRCVPISNHLYFYWYRQILGQKVEFLVSFYNNEISEKSEIFDDQFSVERPDGSNFTLKIRSTKLEDSAMYFCASSRDMANEPFFGPGTRLTVT.

This clone was counted a few times. The genes are TRBV28 and TRBJ2-7; D not resolved. The germline V gene has CDR1 MDHEN and CDR2 SYDVKM. V was shortened by 9 bases and J by 2 bases, with 14 bases between the two germline ends. The CDR3 extends over 13 amino acids. CDR3 DNA sequence: TGTGCCAGTAGGATGCAGGCCACCTACGAGCAGTACTTC. Translation: CASRMQATYEQYF.

This clone was seen a few times. The chain uses TRBV5-1 and TRBJ2-1; 7 bases fit TRBD2. Germline V gene sequence: CDR1 SGHRS, CDR2 YFSETQ. Germline trimming cut 6 bases from V and 0 bases from J; bases unmatched to any gene: 12. The CDR3 length is 17 residues. As DNA, the CDR3 is TGCGCCAGCAAGAGAATAGCGGGTTCCGTCTCCTACAATGAGCAGTTCTTC. Translated: CASKRIAGSVSYNEQFF.

The V gene is TRBV19, the J gene TRBJ2-7, with TRBD2 identical over 10 bases. Trimming cost V 5 bases and J 3 bases; bases outside gene matches: 13. Germline V gives CDR1 LNHDA, CDR2 SQIVND (reference sequence). The CDR3 loop spans 17 amino acids. The CDR3 loop reads CASSPQTSGAEIYEQYF. The CDR3 region has the DNA TGTGCCAGTAGTCCCCAAACTAGCGGGGCCGAAATCTACGAGCAGTACTTC.

J is TRBJ2-1 and V is TRBV9; perhaps TRBD2 as D (5 bases). Trimming took off 2 bases at V and 0 bases at J, with 9 bases between the two ends. The CDR3 runs to 15 residues. From germline, CDR1 is SGDLS and CDR2 YYNGEE. CDR3 sequence (DNA): TGTGCCAGCAGCGTGTATAGCGCCTCCTACAATGAGCAGTTCTTC. This translates into CASSVYSASYNEQFF.

The chain is built from TRBV5-4 and TRBJ1-6; TRBD1 agrees at 8 bases. The J segment lost 8 bases and the V segment lost 3 bases, leaving 4 bases of the junction unmatched. The V gene's germline CDR1 is SGHNT and CDR2 YYREEE (reference sequence). The CDR3 spans 14 residues. As DNA, the CDR3 is TGTGCCAGCAGCTCAGGACAGGGCTATTCACCCCTCCACTTT. It is translated as CASSSGQGYSPLHF.

The chain recombines TRBV19 with TRBJ2-7; 7 bases agree with TRBD1. Germline-derived CDR1 and CDR2 are LNHDA and SQIVND (reference sequence). There are 15 residues in the CDR3. V was pared by 5 bases and J by 3 bases, with 10 bases of the junction left unmatched. The CDR3 bases are TGTGCCAGTAGTTCCCCGGGACAGTTATTCTACGAGCAGTACTTC. Its protein is CASSSPGQLFYEQYF.

This clone was seen a few times. This chain connects TRBV2 to TRBJ2-7; TRBD1 might be the D (5 bases). Germline lookup yields CDR1 SNHLY and CDR2 FYNNEI. The CDR3 extends over 13 amino acids. V lost 5 bases and J lost 2, with 10 bases in between. As DNA, the CDR3 is TGTGCCAGCAGTACGGACATTCCCTACGAGCAGTACTTC. It translates to CASSTDIPYEQYF.

This clone appeared a few times. The genes are TRBV5-4 and TRBJ1-6; D uncertain. V was clipped by 0 bases and J by 7 bases, with 8 bases between them. The germline CDR1 and CDR2 sequences are SGHNT and YYREEE (reference sequence). This CDR3 contains 14 residues. This CDR3 reads CASSLARTNSPLHF. The CDR3 coding sequence is TGTGCCAGCAGCTTGGCACGCACAAATTCACCCCTCCACTTT.

This chain joins TRBV6-5 and TRBJ2-5, with a possible D match to TRBD1 (6 bases). CDR3 length equals 16 residues. V shed 0 bases and J shed 5 bases, with 16 bases lying between them. Germline CDR1 MNHEY, CDR2 SVGAGI. The CDR3 region has the DNA TGTGCCAGCAGTTACTCGGGTTCCACAGGGATGGAGACCCAGTACTTC. Encoded protein: CASSYSGSTGMETQYF.

This clone was picked up a small number of times. The chain recombines TRBV18 with TRBJ2-2; TRBD1 might be the D (5 bases). Germline V CDR1 and CDR2: KGHSH, LQKENI. Trimming removed 1 base at V and 5 bases at J, with 11 bases between. The CDR3 consists of 15 residues. In DNA form, the CDR3 reads TGTGCCAGCTCACCACGCCAGGGTGGAACCGGGGAGCTGTTTTTT. This sequence encodes CASSPRQGGTGELFF.

A few counts support this clone. The rearrangement uses TRBV21-1 and TRBJ1-2; the D call TRBD1 from the table was never checked on the DNA. TRBV21-1 is listed as a pseudogene. The length of the CDR3 is 13 residues. CDR3 sequence reads: CASSKGGSYGYTF. CDR3 nucleotides: TGTGCCAGCAGCAAAGGGGGCAGTTATGGCTACACCTTC.

This clone was counted a few times. Written as DNA, the CDR3 is TGTGCCAGCAGCTTGGGGACAGGCAAAGAGACCCAGTACTTC. Its translation: CASSLGTGKETQYF. The chain joins TRBV5-5 to TRBJ2-5, with TRBD1 matching over 7 bases. Unmatched junction bases numbered 2, after V lost 0 bases and J lost 3 bases. The CDR3 has 14 residues. CDR1 and CDR2 (germline): SGHKS, YYEKEE (reference sequence).

CDR3 loop: CASSPEVEGYTF. Here the CDR3 DNA reads TGTGCCAGCTCACCTGAGGTGGAGGGCTACACCTTC. The rearrangement links TRBV18 to TRBJ1-2; no definite D call. The ends were cut back, 3 bases at V and 8 bases at J, with 10 bases in the middle. CDR3 length equals 12 residues. Germline CDR1 reads KGHSH; CDR2 reads LQKENI.

There are many counts of this clone. The same CDR3 can be traced to other DNA sequences in this sample. The V call is TRBV29-1, the J call TRBJ1-1; D call uncertain. The ends were cut back, 1 base at V and 0 bases at J, with 6 bases in the middle. CDR1 and CDR2 from the germline V gene are SQVTM and ANQGSEA. The CDR3 contains 13 residues. In nucleotides, the CDR3 is TGCAGCGTTGAAGGGCGGATGAACACTGAAGCTTTCTTT. Amino acid sequence: CSVEGRMNTEAFF. Full variable domain (rest looked up from reference TRBV29-1 and TRBJ1-1): SAVISQKPSRDICQRGTSLTIQCQVDSQVTMMFWYRQQPGQSLTLIATANQGSEATYESGFVIDKFPISRPNLTFSTLTVSNMSPEDSSIYLCSVEGRMNTEAFFGQGTRLTVV.

This clone was found a few times. The chain has TRBV5-6 and TRBJ2-7; D is uncertain. From germline, CDR1 is SGHDT and CDR2 YYEEEE. The V and J ends lost 0 bases and 3 bases respectively, with 13 bases between them. The CDR3 runs 15 residues. The CDR3 coding sequence is TGTGCCAGCAGCTTGGTCCAGGTTGGTCGCTACGAGCAGTACTTC. Protein product: CASSLVQVGRYEQYF.

This clone was seen a handful of times. The V call is TRBV4-2, the J call TRBJ2-3; D may be TRBD1 (6 bases). The CDR3 covers 15 residues. The germline V gene encodes CDR1 LGHNA and CDR2 YNFKEQ. The V end lost 4 bases, the J end lost 2 bases, and 13 bases lay between the germline ends. The CDR3 reads CASSPWTDATDTQYF. The CDR3 DNA reads TGTGCCAGCAGCCCTTGGACAGACGCCACAGATACGCAGTATTTT.

This clone was recorded a few times. The chain is built from TRBV10-3 and TRBJ2-5, with a tentative D call TRBD2 (7 bases). CDR1 and CDR2 from the germline V gene are ENHRY and SYGVKD. The CDR3 is made up of 13 amino acids. V was clipped by 11 bases and J by 4 bases, with 17 bases between them. As DNA, the CDR3 is TGTGCCCAGGCTACAGGGAGGGGAGAGACCCAGTACTTC. Translated, it gives CAQATGRGETQYF.